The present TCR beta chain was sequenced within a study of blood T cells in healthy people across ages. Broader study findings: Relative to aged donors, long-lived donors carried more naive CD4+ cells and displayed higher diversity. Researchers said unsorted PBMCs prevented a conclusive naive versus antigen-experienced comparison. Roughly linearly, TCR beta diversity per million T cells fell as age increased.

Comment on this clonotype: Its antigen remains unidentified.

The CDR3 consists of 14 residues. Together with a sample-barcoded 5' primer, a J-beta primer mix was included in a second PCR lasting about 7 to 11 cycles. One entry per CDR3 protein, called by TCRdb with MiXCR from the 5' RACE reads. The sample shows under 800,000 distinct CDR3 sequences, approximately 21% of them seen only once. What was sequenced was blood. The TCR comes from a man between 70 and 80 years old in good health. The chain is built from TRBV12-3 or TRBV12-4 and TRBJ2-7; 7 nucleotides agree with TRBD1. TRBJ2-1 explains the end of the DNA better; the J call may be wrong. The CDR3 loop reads CASSSDRPHNEQFF. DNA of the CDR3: TGTGCCAGCAGCTCGGACAGGCCCCACAATGAGCAGTTCTTC.